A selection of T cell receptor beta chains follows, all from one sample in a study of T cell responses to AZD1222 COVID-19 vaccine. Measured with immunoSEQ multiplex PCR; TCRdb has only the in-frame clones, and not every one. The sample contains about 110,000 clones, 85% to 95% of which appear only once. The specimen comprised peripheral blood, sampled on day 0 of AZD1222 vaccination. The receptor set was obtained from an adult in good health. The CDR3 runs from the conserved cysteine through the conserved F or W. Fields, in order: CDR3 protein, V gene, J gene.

CDR3aa: CATGAAKRDTQYF
v_gene: TRBV15
j_gene: TRBJ2-3

CDR3aa: CASRRTGNSNQPQHF
v_gene: TRBV7-2
j_gene: TRBJ1-5

CDR3aa: CASSPTSGYNEQFF
v_gene: TRBV18
j_gene: TRBJ2-1

CDR3aa: CASSDSRDYYNSPLHF
v_gene: TRBV11-1
j_gene: TRBJ1-6

CDR3aa: CSVGGLAENNEQFF
v_gene: TRBV29-1
j_gene: TRBJ2-1

CDR3aa: CASSFIRDEKLFF
v_gene: TRBV12-3/TRBV12-4
j_gene: TRBJ1-4

CDR3aa: CASSSPAVYEQYF
v_gene: TRBV28
j_gene: TRBJ2-7

CDR3aa: CASSQIGWGGELFF
v_gene: TRBV11-2
j_gene: TRBJ2-2

CDR3aa: CASSVNGVQPQHF
v_gene: TRBV9
j_gene: TRBJ1-5

CDR3aa: CASSSFGGNTEAFF
v_gene: TRBV5-1
j_gene: TRBJ1-1